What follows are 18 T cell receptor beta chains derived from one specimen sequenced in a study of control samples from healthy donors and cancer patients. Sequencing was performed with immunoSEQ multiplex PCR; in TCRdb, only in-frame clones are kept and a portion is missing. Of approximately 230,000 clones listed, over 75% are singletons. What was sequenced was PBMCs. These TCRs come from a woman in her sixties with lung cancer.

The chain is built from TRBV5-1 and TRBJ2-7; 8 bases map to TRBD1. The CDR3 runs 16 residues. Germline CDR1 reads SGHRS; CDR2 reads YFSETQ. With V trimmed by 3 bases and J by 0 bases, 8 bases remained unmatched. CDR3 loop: CASSSTGQDFSYEQYF. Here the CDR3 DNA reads TGCGCCAGCAGCTCCACGGGACAGGACTTCTCCTACGAGCAGTACTTC.

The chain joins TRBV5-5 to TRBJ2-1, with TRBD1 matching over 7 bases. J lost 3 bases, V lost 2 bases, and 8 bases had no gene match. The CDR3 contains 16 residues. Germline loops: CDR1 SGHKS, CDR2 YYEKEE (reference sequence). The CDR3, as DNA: TGTGCCAGCAGCTTAGATTGGTCAGGGGGCTACAATGAGCAGTTCTTC. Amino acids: CASSLDWSGGYNEQFF.

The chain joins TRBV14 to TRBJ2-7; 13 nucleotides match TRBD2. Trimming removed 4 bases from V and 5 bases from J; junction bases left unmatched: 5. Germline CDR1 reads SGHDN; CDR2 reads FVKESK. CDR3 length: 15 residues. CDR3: CASSPTSGRAHEQYF. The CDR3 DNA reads TGTGCCAGCAGCCCAACTAGCGGGAGGGCCCACGAGCAGTACTTC.

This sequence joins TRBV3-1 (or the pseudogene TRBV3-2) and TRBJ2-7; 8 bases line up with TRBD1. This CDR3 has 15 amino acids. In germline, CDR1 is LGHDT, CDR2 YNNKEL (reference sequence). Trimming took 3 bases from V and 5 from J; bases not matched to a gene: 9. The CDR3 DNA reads TGTGCCAGCAGCCACTCGGACAGGGAGTTCCACGAGCAGTACTTC. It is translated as CASSHSDREFHEQYF.

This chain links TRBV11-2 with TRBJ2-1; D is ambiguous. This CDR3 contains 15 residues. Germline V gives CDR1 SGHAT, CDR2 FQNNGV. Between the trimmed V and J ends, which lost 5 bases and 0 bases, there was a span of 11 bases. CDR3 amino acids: CASSPRTGSYNEQFF. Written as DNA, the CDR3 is TGTGCCAGCAGCCCCCGCACTGGCTCCTACAATGAGCAGTTCTTC.

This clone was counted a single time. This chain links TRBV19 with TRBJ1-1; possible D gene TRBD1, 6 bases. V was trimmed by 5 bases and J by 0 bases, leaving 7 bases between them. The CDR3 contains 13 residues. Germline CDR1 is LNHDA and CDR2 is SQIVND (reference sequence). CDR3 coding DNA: TGTGCCAGTAGTCAGGGGCTGAACACTGAAGCTTTCTTT. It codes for CASSQGLNTEAFF. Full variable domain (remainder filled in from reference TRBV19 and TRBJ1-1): DGGITQSPKYLFRKEGQNVTLSCEQNLNHDAMYWYRQDPGQGLRLIYYSQIVNDFQKGDIAEGYSVSREKKESFPLTVTSAQKNPTAFYLCASSQGLNTEAFFGQGTRLTVV.

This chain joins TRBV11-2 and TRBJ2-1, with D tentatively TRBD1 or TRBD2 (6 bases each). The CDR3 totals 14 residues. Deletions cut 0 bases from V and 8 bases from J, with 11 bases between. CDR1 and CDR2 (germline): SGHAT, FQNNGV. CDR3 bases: TGTGCCAGCAGCTTAGATCCGGGGGCCTATGAGCAGTTCTTC. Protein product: CASSLDPGAYEQFF.

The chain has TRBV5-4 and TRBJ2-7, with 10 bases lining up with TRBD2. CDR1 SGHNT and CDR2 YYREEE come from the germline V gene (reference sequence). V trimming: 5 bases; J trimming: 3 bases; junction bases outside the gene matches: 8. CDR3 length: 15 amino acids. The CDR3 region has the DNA TGTGCCAGCAGGAGGGTAGCGGGAGGTGACTACGAGCAGTACTTC. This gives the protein CASRRVAGGDYEQYF.

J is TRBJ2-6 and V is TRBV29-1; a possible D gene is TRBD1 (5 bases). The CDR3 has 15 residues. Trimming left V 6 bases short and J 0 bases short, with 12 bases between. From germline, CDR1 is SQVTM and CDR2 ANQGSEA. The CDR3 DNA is TGCAGCGTAGGGGTGGGAAGCTCTGGGGCCAACGTCCTGACTTTC. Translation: CSVGVGSSGANVLTF.

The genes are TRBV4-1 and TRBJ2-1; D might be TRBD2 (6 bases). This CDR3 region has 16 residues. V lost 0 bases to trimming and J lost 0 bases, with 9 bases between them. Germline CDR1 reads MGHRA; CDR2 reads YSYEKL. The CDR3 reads CASSQDRTNSYNEQFF. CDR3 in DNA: TGCGCCAGCAGCCAAGATCGGACTAACTCCTACAATGAGCAGTTCTTC.

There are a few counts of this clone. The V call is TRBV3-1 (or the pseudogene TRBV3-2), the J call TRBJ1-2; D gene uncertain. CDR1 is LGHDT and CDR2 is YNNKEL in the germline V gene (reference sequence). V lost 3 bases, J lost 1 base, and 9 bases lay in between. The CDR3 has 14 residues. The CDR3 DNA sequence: TGTGCCAGCAGCCACCTGAAGGATAACTATGGCTACACCTTC. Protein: CASSHLKDNYGYTF.

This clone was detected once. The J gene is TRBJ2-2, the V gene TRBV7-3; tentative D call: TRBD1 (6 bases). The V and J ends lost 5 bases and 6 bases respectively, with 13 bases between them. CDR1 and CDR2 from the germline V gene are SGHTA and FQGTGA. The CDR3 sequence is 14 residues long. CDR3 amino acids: CASSRQVGPGELFF. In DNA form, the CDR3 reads TGTGCCAGCAGCCGACAGGTCGGGCCCGGGGAGCTGTTTTTT.

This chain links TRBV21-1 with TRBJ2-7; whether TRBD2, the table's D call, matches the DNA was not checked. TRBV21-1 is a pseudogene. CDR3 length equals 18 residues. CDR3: CASSTPGLAGPTPGEQYF. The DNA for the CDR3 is TGTGCCAGCAGCACCCCGGGACTAGCGGGCCCTACCCCTGGCGAGCAGTACTTC.

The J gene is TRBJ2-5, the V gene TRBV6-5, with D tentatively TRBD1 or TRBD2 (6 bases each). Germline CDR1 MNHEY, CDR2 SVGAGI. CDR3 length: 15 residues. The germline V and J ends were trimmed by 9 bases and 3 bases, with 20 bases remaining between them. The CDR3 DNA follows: TGTGCCAGGGCCGGGGGCAGGCTGTGGAAAGAGACCCAGTACTTC. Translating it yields CARAGGRLWKETQYF.

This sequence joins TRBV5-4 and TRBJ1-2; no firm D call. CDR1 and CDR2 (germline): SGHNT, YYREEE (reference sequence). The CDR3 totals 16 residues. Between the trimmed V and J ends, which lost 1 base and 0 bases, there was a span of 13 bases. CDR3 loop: CASSLMSYGPNYGYTF. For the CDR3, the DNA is TGTGCCAGCAGCTTGATGTCGTACGGTCCTAACTATGGCTACACCTTC.

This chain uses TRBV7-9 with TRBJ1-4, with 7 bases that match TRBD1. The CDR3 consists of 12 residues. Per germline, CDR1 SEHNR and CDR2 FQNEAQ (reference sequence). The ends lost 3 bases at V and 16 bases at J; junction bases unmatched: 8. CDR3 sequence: CASSFTGAAEFF. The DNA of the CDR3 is TGTGCCAGCAGCTTTACAGGGGCGGCTGAGTTTTTT. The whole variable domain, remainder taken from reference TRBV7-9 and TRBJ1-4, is DTGVSQNPRHKITKRGQNVTFRCDPISEHNRLYWYRQTLGQGPEFLTYFQNEAQLEKSRLLSDRFSAERPKGSFSTLEIQRTEQGDSAMYLCASSFTGAAEFFGSGTQLSVL.

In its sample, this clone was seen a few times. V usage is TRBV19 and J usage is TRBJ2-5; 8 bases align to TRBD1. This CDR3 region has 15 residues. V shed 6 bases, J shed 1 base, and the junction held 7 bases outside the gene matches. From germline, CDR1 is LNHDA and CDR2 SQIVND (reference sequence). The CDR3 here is CASSSDRDFQETQYF. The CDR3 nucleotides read TGTGCCAGTAGCTCGGACAGGGACTTCCAAGAGACCCAGTACTTC.

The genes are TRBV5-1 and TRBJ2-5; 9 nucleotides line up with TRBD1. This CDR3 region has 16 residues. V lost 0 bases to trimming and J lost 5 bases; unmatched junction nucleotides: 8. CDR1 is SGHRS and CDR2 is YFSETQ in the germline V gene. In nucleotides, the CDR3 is TGCGCCAGCAGCTTGGTTTTGACAGGGGGAGGCGAGACCCAGTACTTC. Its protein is CASSLVLTGGGETQYF.